Below are 10 T cell receptor beta chains sequenced from a single sample in a study of cytomegalovirus exposure and HLA in healthy donors. The primer mix had 60 Vbeta and 13 Jbeta primers. Only in-frame clones appear in the TCRdb table, and some are missing; sequencing was by immunoSEQ multiplex PCR. The sample consists of more than 95,000 clones, 81% of them appearing once. Sequencing used PBMCs. These receptors came from a woman in her 30s in good health and CMV-seronegative.

This sequence joins TRBV11-2 and TRBJ2-2, with D unresolved. Germline V gene data show CDR1 as SGHAT and CDR2 as FQNNGV. This CDR3 spans 12 amino acids. Trimming left V 5 bases short and J 6 bases short, with 7 bases between. Written as DNA, the CDR3 is TGTGCCAGCAGCCTAATTGCCGGGGAGCTGTTTTTT. Translation gives CASSLIAGELFF. Complete variable domain (other parts from reference TRBV11-2 and TRBJ2-2): EAGVAQSPRYKIIEKRQSVAFWCNPISGHATLYWYQQILGQGPKLLIQFQNNGVVDDSQLPKDRFSAERLKGVDSTLKIQPAKLEDSAVYLCASSLIAGELFFGEGSRLTVL.

The chain employs TRBV10-3 and TRBJ2-3; 9 nucleotides align to TRBD1. CDR1 is ENHRY and CDR2 is SYGVKD in the germline V gene. Trimming cost V 3 bases and J 0 bases; bases outside gene matches: 1. The CDR3 covers 15 residues. CDR3 nucleotides: TGTGCCATCAGTGAAGGGACAGGGAGCACAGATACGCAGTATTTT. This gives the protein CAISEGTGSTDTQYF.

This chain connects TRBV19 to TRBJ1-2; weak D call: TRBD1 (6 bases). In germline, CDR1 is LNHDA, CDR2 SQIVND (reference sequence). With 5 bases removed from V and 4 bases from J, the gap between germline ends came to 17 bases. CDR3 length: 15 amino acids. The CDR3 loop reads CASSLTGTPLYGYTF. The CDR3 region has the DNA TGTGCCAGTAGTCTCACAGGGACCCCCCTCTATGGCTACACCTTC.

The V gene is TRBV15, the J gene TRBJ1-1, with D unresolved. This CDR3 has 13 amino acids. Germline CDR1 is LNHNV and CDR2 is YYDKDF (reference sequence). V shed 5 bases and J shed 0 bases, with 7 bases lying between them. CDR3 DNA: TGTGCCACCAGCCGAACTTTGAACACTGAAGCTTTCTTT. Translating it yields CATSRTLNTEAFF.

This rearrangement joins TRBV5-6 to TRBJ2-1; D might be TRBD2 (8 bases). V lost 2 bases, J lost 9 bases, and 15 bases lay in between. The CDR3 loop spans 14 amino acids. Looked up from germline, CDR1 is SGHDT and CDR2 is YYEEEE. The CDR3 DNA follows: TGTGCCAGCAGCTTTAGCGGGACAGTTTTTGAGCAGTTCTTC. It specifies CASSFSGTVFEQFF.

This chain joins TRBV10-2 and TRBJ2-5; 15 positions match TRBD2. Trimming removed 9 bases from V and 5 bases from J; junction bases left unmatched: 7. The CDR3 length is 15 residues. Germline-derived CDR1 and CDR2 are WSHSY and SAAADI. The DNA for the CDR3 is TGCGCCAGACCAAGGACTAGCGGGGGGGCGGAGACCCAGTACTTC. This sequence encodes CARPRTSGGAETQYF.

The V and J genes are TRBV19 and TRBJ2-2; D remains unclear. There are 12 residues in the CDR3. The V and J ends lost 8 bases and 3 bases respectively, with 7 bases between them. From germline, CDR1 is LNHDA and CDR2 SQIVND (reference sequence). The DNA of the CDR3 is TGTGCCAGTGGCCAGTACACCGGGGAGCTGTTTTTT. Its translation is CASGQYTGELFF. The full variable domain, completed using reference TRBV19 and TRBJ2-2, is DGGITQSPKYLFRKEGQNVTLSCEQNLNHDAMYWYRQDPGQGLRLIYYSQIVNDFQKGDIAEGYSVSREKKESFPLTVTSAQKNPTAFYLCASGQYTGELFFGEGSRLTVL.

This chain links TRBV7-8 with TRBJ1-1; D possibly corresponds to TRBD1 (5 bases). The V gene's germline CDR1 is SGHVS and CDR2 FQNEAQ. Trimming pared 0 bases from V and 3 bases from J, leaving 11 bases between. The CDR3 spans 15 residues. CDR3 sequence (DNA): TGTGCCAGCAGCTTAGCTGGGCAGGGATACACTGAAGCTTTCTTT. Translation: CASSLAGQGYTEAFF.

This clone was seen just once. The CDR3 reads CASSSLGANTEAFF. The CDR3 DNA is TGCGCCAGCAGCAGTCTAGGGGCTAACACTGAAGCTTTCTTT. This chain joins TRBV5-1 and TRBJ1-1; D is possibly TRBD1 (5 bases). V shed 4 bases and J shed 2 bases, with 12 bases lying between them. There are 14 residues in the CDR3. In germline, CDR1 is SGHRS, CDR2 YFSETQ.

This rearrangement joins TRBV19 to TRBJ2-5; D perhaps matches TRBD1 (5 bases). The tail of the sequence fits TRBJ2-7 better, so the J call may be wrong. The CDR3 has 14 amino acids. Germline V lookup: CDR1 LNHDA, CDR2 SQIVND (reference sequence). CDR3 region: CASSIVGQSYEQYF. CDR3 sequence (DNA): TGTGCCAGTAGTATAGTTGGACAATCCTACGAGCAGTACTTC.